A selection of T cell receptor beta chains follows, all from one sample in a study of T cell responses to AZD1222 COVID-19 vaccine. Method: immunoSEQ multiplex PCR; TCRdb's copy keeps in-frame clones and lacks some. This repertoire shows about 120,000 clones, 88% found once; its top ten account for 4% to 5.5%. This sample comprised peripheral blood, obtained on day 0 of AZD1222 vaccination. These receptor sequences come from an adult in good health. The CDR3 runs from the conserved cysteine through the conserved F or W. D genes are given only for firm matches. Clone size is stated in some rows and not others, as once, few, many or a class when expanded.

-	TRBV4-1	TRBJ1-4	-	CASSQDGAGSNEKLFF	TGCGCCAGCAGCCAAGATGGGGCAGGCTCTAATGAAAAACTGTTTTTT
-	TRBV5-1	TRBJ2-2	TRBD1	CASSLDRVTTGELFF	TGCGCCAGCAGCTTAGACAGGGTAACCACCGGGGAGCTGTTTTTT
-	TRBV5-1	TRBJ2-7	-	CASSLGSGGHEQYF	TGCGCCAGCAGCTTGGGGTCGGGCGGGCACGAGCAGTACTTC
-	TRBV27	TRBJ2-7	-	CASRHNYEQYF	TGTGCCAGCAGACACAACTACGAGCAGTACTTC
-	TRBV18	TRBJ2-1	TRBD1	CASSPLGQVNEQFF	TGTGCCAGCTCACCGTTGGGACAGGTCAATGAGCAGTTCTTC
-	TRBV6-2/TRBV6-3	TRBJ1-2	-	CASSPSPLGLRYGYTF	TGTGCCAGCAGTCCATCCCCCCTAGGACTCCGCTATGGCTACACCTTC
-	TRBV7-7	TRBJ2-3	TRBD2	CASSLGAGGPYGTDTQYF	TGTGCTAGCAGCTTAGGAGCGGGGGGGCCATATGGCACAGATACGCAGTATTTT
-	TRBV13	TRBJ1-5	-	CASSLGGANQPQHF	TGTGCCAGCAGCTTAGGCGGGGCAAATCAGCCCCAGCATTTT
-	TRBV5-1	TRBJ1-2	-	CASSQDLYGYTF	TGCGCCAGCAGCCAGGATCTCTATGGCTACACCTTC
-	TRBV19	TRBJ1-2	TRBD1	CASSILPGQGDSYGYTF	TGTGCCAGTAGTATACTACCGGGACAGGGGGATTCCTATGGCTACACCTTC
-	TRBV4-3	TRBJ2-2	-	CASSQYFRVGDTGELFF	TGCGCCAGCAGCCAATATTTCAGGGTAGGGGACACCGGGGAGCTGTTTTTT
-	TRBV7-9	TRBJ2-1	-	CASSLGGLNEQFF	TGTGCCAGCAGCTTAGGGGGCCTTAATGAGCAGTTCTTC
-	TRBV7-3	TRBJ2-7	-	CASSLGLSNEQYF	TGTGCCAGCAGCTTAGGTCTCTCCAACGAGCAGTACTTC
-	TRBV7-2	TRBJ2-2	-	CASSSALRGKDTGELFF	TGTGCCAGCAGCTCGGCGCTTCGGGGGAAGGACACCGGGGAGCTGTTTTTT
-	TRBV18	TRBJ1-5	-	CASSPLESNQPQHF	TGTGCCAGCTCACCCCTCGAGAGCAATCAGCCCCAGCATTTT
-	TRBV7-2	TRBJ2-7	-	CASSLDEGAYEQYF	TGTGCCAGCAGCTTAGACGAAGGCGCCTACGAGCAGTACTTC
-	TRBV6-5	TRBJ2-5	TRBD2	CASSAGVQETQYF	TGTGCCAGCAGCGCGGGGGTTCAAGAGACCCAGTACTTC
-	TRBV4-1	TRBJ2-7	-	CASPRGHEQYF	TGCGCCAGCCCTCGGGGCCACGAGCAGTACTTC
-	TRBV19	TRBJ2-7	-	CASSPTGTLTHEQYF	TGTGCCAGTAGTCCTACCGGGACCCTAACCCACGAGCAGTACTTC
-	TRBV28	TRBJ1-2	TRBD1	CASSQLTGGAYGYTF	TGTGCCAGCAGCCAGCTGACAGGGGGCGCCTATGGCTACACCTTC
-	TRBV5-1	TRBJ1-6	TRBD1	CASRGGQASYNSPLHF	TGCGCCAGCAGAGGGGGACAGGCCTCCTATAATTCACCCCTCCACTTT
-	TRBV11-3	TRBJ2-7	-	CASSKPNPRSYEQYF	TGTGCCAGCAGCAAGCCCAACCCGCGCTCCTACGAGCAGTACTTC
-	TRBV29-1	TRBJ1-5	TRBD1	CSVQLATGGQPQHF	TGCAGCGTTCAACTAGCGACAGGGGGTCAGCCCCAGCATTTT
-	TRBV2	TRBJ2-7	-	CASSRHSYEQYF	TGTGCCAGCAGTAGACACTCCTACGAGCAGTACTTC
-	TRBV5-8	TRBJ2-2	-	CASSLASEGRAATGELFF	TGTGCCAGCAGCTTGGCTTCGGAGGGCAGGGCGGCCACCGGGGAGCTGTTTTTT
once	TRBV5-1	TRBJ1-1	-	CASSVAGSHTEAFF	TGCGCCAGCAGCGTGGCGGGCAGCCACACTGAAGCTTTCTTT
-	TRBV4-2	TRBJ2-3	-	CASSQDVGRTDTQYF	TGTGCCAGCAGCCAAGATGTAGGGCGCACAGATACGCAGTATTTT
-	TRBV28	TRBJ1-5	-	CASSLVGTTHRYSNQPQHF	TGTGCCAGCAGTTTAGTGGGCACAACGCACCGATATAGCAATCAGCCCCAGCATTTT
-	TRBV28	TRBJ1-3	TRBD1	CASSLGDRVPSGNTIYF	TGTGCCAGCAGTTTAGGGGACAGGGTCCCTTCTGGAAACACCATATATTTT
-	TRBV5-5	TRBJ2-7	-	CASSLAPGTQSYEQYF	TGTGCCAGCAGCTTGGCACCCGGGACACAGTCCTACGAGCAGTACTTC
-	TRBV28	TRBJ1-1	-	CASLGEMGTEAFF	TGTGCCAGCTTGGGGGAAATGGGCACTGAAGCTTTCTTT
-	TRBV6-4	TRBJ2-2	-	CASSDTENTGELFF	TGTGCCAGCAGTGATACGGAGAACACCGGGGAGCTGTTTTTT
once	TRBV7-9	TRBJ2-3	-	CASSLRAASTDTQYF	TGTGCCAGCAGCTTAAGGGCTGCTAGCACAGATACGCAGTATTTT
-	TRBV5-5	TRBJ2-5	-	CASSLATGETQYF	TGTGCCAGCAGCTTGGCAACGGGGGAGACCCAGTACTTC
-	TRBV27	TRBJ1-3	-	CAKLLRGGPSSGNTIYF	TGTGCCAAGCTATTGAGGGGGGGCCCTAGCTCTGGAAACACCATATATTTT
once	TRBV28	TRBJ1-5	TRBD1	CASRTQGDQPQHF	TGTGCCAGCAGAACCCAGGGGGATCAGCCCCAGCATTTT
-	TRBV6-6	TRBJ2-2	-	CASSPTSTGFPGELFF	TGTGCCAGCAGTCCTACTAGCACGGGTTTCCCCGGGGAGCTGTTTTTT
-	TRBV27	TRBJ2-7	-	CASSSGPMGEQYF	TGTGCCAGCAGTTCAGGGCCCATGGGGGAGCAGTACTTC
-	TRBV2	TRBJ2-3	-	CASRTSVAGSTDTQYF	TGTGCCAGCAGAACTTCTGTGGCGGGTAGCACAGATACGCAGTATTTT
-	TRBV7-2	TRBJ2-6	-	CASSPGGHGANVLTF	TGTGCCAGCAGCCCAGGGGGGCACGGGGCCAACGTCCTGACTTTC
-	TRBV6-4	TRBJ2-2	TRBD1	CASSDETGGKGTGELFF	TGTGCCAGCAGTGACGAGACAGGGGGCAAGGGCACCGGGGAGCTGTTTTTT
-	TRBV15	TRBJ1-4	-	CATSVGVGGATNEKLFF	TGTGCCACCAGCGTGGGAGTCGGTGGGGCAACTAATGAAAAACTGTTTTTT
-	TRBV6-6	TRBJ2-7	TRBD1	CASRTTGGGSLYEQYF	TGTGCCAGCAGAACTACAGGGGGCGGCTCCCTATACGAGCAGTACTTC
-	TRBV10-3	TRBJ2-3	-	CAISVGSAGTDTQYF	TGTGCCATCAGTGTGGGGTCGGCAGGGACAGATACGCAGTATTTT
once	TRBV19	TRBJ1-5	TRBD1	CASTPSVETGFRQPQHF	TGTGCCAGTACCCCGTCGGTGGAGACAGGGTTCCGTCAGCCCCAGCATTTT
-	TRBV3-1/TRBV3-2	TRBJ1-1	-	CASSLDAMNTEAFF	TGTGCCAGCAGCCTGGACGCGATGAACACTGAAGCTTTCTTT
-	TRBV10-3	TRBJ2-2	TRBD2	CALGSSGGPANTGELFF	TGTGCCCTAGGGAGTAGCGGGGGGCCCGCGAACACCGGGGAGCTGTTTTTT
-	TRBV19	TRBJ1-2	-	CASSTSSGGSGYTF	TGTGCCAGTAGTACTTCCTCGGGGGGCTCTGGCTACACCTTC
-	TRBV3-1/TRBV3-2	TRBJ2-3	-	CASSQGLTLHDTQYF	TGTGCCAGCAGCCAAGGATTGACCCTACACGATACGCAGTATTTT
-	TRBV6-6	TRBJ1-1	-	CASSYGINTEAFF	TGTGCCAGCAGTTACGGGATAAACACTGAAGCTTTCTTT
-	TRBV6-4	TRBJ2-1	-	CASSAGTSRGGHEQFF	TGTGCCAGCAGTGCGGGTACTAGCAGGGGGGGTCATGAGCAGTTCTTC
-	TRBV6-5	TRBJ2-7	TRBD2	CASRTGTSGGEQYF	TGTGCCAGCAGGACCGGGACTAGCGGCGGCGAGCAGTACTTC
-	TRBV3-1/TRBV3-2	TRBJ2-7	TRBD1	CASSPEGQGYEQYF	TGTGCCAGCAGCCCCGAGGGACAGGGGTACGAGCAGTACTTC
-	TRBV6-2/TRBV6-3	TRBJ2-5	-	CASSRSGTQYF	TGTGCCAGCAGTAGAAGCGGGACCCAGTACTTC
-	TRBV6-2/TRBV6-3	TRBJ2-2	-	CASSSANTGELFF	TGTGCCAGCAGTTCGGCGAACACCGGGGAGCTGTTTTTT
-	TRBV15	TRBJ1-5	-	CATSRVSGSNQPQHF	TGTGCCACCAGCAGAGTTTCGGGAAGCAATCAGCCCCAGCATTTT
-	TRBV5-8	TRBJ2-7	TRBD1	CASTLGTGSNSYEQYF	TGTGCCAGCACCTTGGGGACAGGCTCGAACTCCTACGAGCAGTACTTC
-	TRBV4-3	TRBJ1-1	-	CASSQDNGDTEAFF	TGCGCCAGCAGCCAAGATAACGGCGACACTGAAGCTTTCTTT
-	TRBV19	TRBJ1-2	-	CATSGGFRRGYTF	TGTGCCACCTCCGGCGGCTTTCGACGGGGCTACACCTTC